The clone carrying this T cell receptor beta chain was counted at least ten times. The source of the sample is a study of human T cells and chemical hapten exposure. Time point in this sample: patch test 1, 2 weeks after DPC sensitization. Treatment here: therapeutic diphenylcyclopropenone sensitization with weekly scalp DPC. Germline CDR1 MNHEY, CDR2 SVGAGI. V trimming: 4 bases; J trimming: 7 bases; junction bases outside the gene matches: 7. The CDR3 consists of 15 residues. TCRdb called the RACE reads again in MiXCR, with one record for every CDR3 protein. The sample has 300,000 to 350,000 distinct CDR3 sequences, around 7% seen once.

V is TRBV6-5 and J is TRBJ1-4, with TRBD1 identical over 9 bases. The clonotype comes from a woman aged 18-29 years with alopecia areata. Some clones in this sample may be carry-over from other donors' samples. Sequences were derived from whole blood, sampled in connection with sensitization to the hapten diphenylcyclopropenone (DPC). The CDR3 here is CASSSDRGVREKLFF. CDR3 bases: TGTGCCAGCAGTTCGGACAGGGGCGTACGTGAAAAACTGTTTTTT.